Listed here are 6 T cell receptor beta chains from one sample, sequenced in a study of control samples from healthy donors and cancer patients. Method: immunoSEQ multiplex PCR; TCRdb's copy keeps in-frame clones and lacks some. This sample yields under 70,000 clones, of which approximately 94% are seen a single time; 0.85% to 1.4% belongs to the top ten. The sample consisted of blood. The receptors were gathered from a woman aged 18-29 years in good health.

This clone was recorded once. This sequence joins TRBV15 and TRBJ1-1; TRBD1 matches 9 bases. V was pared by 3 bases and J by 5 bases, with 4 bases of the junction left unmatched. The CDR3 extends over 14 amino acids. CDR1 is LNHNV and CDR2 is YYDKDF in the germline V gene (reference sequence). CDR3 sequence: CATSSTGGATEAFF. CDR3 bases: TGTGCCACCAGCAGTACAGGGGGCGCGACTGAAGCTTTCTTT.

The genes are TRBV19 and TRBJ1-2; D is uncertain. V lost 3 bases to trimming and J lost 3 bases, with 14 bases between them. Per germline, CDR1 LNHDA and CDR2 SQIVND (reference sequence). CDR3 length: 15 residues. Written as DNA, the CDR3 is TGTGCCAGTAGTATCGGATCAGGACGCGACTATGGCTACACCTTC. Translation gives CASSIGSGRDYGYTF.

DNA for the CDR3: TGTGCCAGCACCCCCTCCCCTCGCGGGACAGGGACTAATCAGCCCCAGCATTTT. Its translation is CASTPSPRGTGTNQPQHF. The V gene is TRBV21-1, the J gene TRBJ1-5; the table's D call, TRBD1, has no DNA check behind it. TRBV21-1 is assigned pseudogene status. The CDR3 runs 18 residues.

The chain joins TRBV7-8 to TRBJ1-1; D uncertain. The CDR3 has 13 amino acids. From germline, CDR1 is SGHVS and CDR2 FQNEAQ. V was pared by 0 bases and J by 1 base, with 3 bases between. This CDR3 is CASSLAQNTEAFF. The CDR3 DNA reads TGTGCCAGCAGCTTAGCTCAGAACACTGAAGCTTTCTTT.

The chain carries TRBV28 and TRBJ1-1; D ambiguous. The CDR3 sequence is 12 residues long. Germline CDR1 MDHEN, CDR2 SYDVKM. V was pared by 7 bases and J by 11 bases, with 17 bases between. DNA for the CDR3: TGTGCCAGCACGGCCCAGACTCCCGAGGCTTTCTTT. It yields the protein CASTAQTPEAFF. The full variable domain, in which reference TRBV28 and TRBJ1-1 provide the parts outside the CDR3, is DVKVTQSSRYLVKRTGEKVFLECVQDMDHENMFWYRQDPGLGLRLIYFSYDVKMKEKGDIPEGYSVSREKKERFSLILESASTNQTSMYLCASTAQTPEAFFGQGTRLTVV.

The gene calls are TRBV28 and TRBJ2-7; 8 bases agree with TRBD2. This CDR3 has 13 amino acids. V trimming: 6 bases; J trimming: 7 bases; junction bases outside the gene matches: 8. Germline V gives CDR1 MDHEN, CDR2 SYDVKM. CDR3 bases: TGTGCCAGCAGGAGCCCGGGGGGGCATGAGCAGTACTTC. This encodes CASRSPGGHEQYF.